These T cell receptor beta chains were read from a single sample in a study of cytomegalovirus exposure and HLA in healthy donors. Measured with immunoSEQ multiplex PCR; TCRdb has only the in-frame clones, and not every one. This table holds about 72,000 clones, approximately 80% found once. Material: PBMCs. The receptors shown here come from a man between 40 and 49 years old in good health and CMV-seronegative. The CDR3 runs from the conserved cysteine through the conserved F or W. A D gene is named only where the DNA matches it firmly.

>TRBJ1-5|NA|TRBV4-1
CASSQLVRGNLPSQPQHF
TGCGCCAGCAGCCAACTCGTCCGGGGGAATCTCCCCAGTCAGCCCCAGCATTTT
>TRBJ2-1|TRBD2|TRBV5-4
CASSLGGGASYNEQFF
TGTGCCAGCAGCTTGGGCGGGGGGGCGTCCTACAATGAGCAGTTCTTC
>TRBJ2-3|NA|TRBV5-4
CAGEGRGGADTQYF
TGTGCCGGCGAAGGAAGGGGGGGAGCAGATACGCAGTATTTT
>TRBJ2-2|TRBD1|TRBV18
CASSPYRGQGNTGELFF
TGTGCCAGCTCACCCTACCGGGGACAGGGGAACACCGGGGAGCTGTTTTTT
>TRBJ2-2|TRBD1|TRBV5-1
CASNPGTGGPGELFF
TGCGCCAGCAATCCCGGGACAGGGGGACCCGGGGAGCTGTTTTTT
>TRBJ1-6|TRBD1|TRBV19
CASSTEDRLSSSYNSPLHF
TGTGCCAGTAGTACGGAGGACAGGTTATCATCCTCCTATAATTCACCCCTCCACTTT
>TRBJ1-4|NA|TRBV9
CASSVFGSTNEKLFF
TGTGCCAGCAGCGTATTTGGGAGTACTAATGAAAAACTGTTTTTT
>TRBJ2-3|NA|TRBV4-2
CASSQGRTADPDTQYF
TGTGCCAGCAGCCAAGGTAGGACAGCCGATCCAGATACGCAGTATTTT
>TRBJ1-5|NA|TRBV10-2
CASSPGQGSQPQHF
TGCGCCAGCAGCCCCGGGCAGGGCAGCCAGCCCCAGCATTTT
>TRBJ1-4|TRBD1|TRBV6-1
CASTNTGGDEKLFF
TGTGCCAGCACCAACACAGGGGGGGATGAAAAACTGTTTTTT
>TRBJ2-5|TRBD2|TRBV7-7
CASSLGLAVNQETQYF
TGTGCTAGCAGCCTCGGACTAGCGGTAAACCAAGAGACCCAGTACTTC
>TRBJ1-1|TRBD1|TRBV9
CASSDWDRGGNTEAFF
TGTGCCAGCAGCGACTGGGACAGGGGTGGAAACACTGAAGCTTTCTTT
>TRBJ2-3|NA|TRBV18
CASAGGGLTDTQYF
TGTGCCAGCGCTGGGGGGGGCCTCACAGATACGCAGTATTTT
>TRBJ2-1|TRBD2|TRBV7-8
CASSLERGGRNEQFF
TGTGCCAGCAGCTTAGAGCGGGGGGGCCGGAATGAGCAGTTCTTC
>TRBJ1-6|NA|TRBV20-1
CSAKDFSPLHF
TGCAGTGCTAAGGACTTCTCACCCCTCCACTTT
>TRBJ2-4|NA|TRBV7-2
CASSSQFYPSRNIQYF
TGTGCCAGCAGCTCACAGTTCTACCCCTCCAGAAACATTCAGTACTTC
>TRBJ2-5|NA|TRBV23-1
CASSQSPGQRSKETQYF
TGCGCCAGCAGTCAATCACCGGGACAAAGATCTAAAGAGACCCAGTACTTC
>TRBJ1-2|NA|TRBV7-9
CATAGVLSF
TGTGCCACAGCAGGGGTCCTCTCCTTC
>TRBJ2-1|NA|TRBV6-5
CASSLGQHSYNEQFF
TGTGCCAGCAGTCTTGGACAGCACTCCTACAATGAGCAGTTCTTC
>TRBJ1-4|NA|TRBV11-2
CASSNRGGDNEKLFF
TGTGCCAGCAGCAACCGCGGGGGGGATAATGAAAAACTGTTTTTT
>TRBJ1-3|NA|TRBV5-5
CASSSGYSGNTIYF
TGTGCCAGCAGCTCGGGATACTCTGGAAACACCATATATTTT
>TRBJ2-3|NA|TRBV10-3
CASRGQASTDTQYF
TGTGCCAGCCGGGGTCAAGCTAGCACAGATACGCAGTATTTT